This T cell receptor beta chain comes out of a study of Ad26.COV2.S vaccination and SARS-CoV-2 variants (TCRdb year 2021). About the investigation overall: TCRbeta repertoire sequencing served as the tool for gauging how specific and how broad the SARS-CoV-2-reactive T cell receptors were following Ad26.COV2.S vaccination. A total of around 32 samples were included in the TCR-sequenced set, comprising 19 Ad26.COV2.S vaccine recipients, 5 placebo recipients and 8 SARS-CoV-2 convalescent individuals.

Beyond this particular receptor, the publication reports: It was noted by the authors that total T cell responses may have been underestimated by the TCR breadth and depth analyses. Compared with placebo recipients, Ad26.COV2.S recipients showed higher spike-specific TCR breadth (P = 0.0014). After vaccination, substantial breadth of spike-specific CD8+ and CD4+ T cell responses was reported. Vaccine and placebo recipients had comparable non-spike TCR breadth, which fits with the vaccine containing only spike.

On this clone itself: It has no known antigen specificity. The input lacks base qualities; no much larger clone sits a single base away.

The time point label, as the study defines it: individuals recovered from natural SARS-CoV-2 infection. The immunoSEQ Assay was used to sequence TCRbeta CDR3 regions. After extraction, genomic DNA underwent amplification by bias-controlled multiplex PCR, followed by high-throughput sequencing. The authors processed their data as follows. To quantify the absolute abundance of each unique TCRbeta CDR3 region, sequences were collapsed and filtered. T cell fraction was estimated by normalizing TCRbeta template counts to usable DNA, with usable DNA measured through amplification of reference genes found in all nucleated cells. Repertoire TCRs were annotated as SARS-CoV-2-specific when V gene, CDR3 amino acid sequence and J gene were exactly matched to a known reactive TCR set. The reference SARS-CoV-2 TCR set was derived from MIRA and filtered for enrichment in COVID-19-positive ImmuneCODE repertoires, a step that removed public or cross-reactive TCRs. Using the MIRA antigens, annotated TCRs were further analysed by specific ORF or by position within an ORF. Breadth was defined as annotated unique rearrangements over total unique productive rearrangements; depth was the summed frequency of those rearrangements. Two-sided Wilcoxon rank-sum tests were applied when comparing TCR breadth between groups. Sourced from immuneACCESS, this table was stored by TCRdb with only in-frame sequences that have V and J called. A share of the clones is absent; for the studies checked, an unresolved V gene accounts for under half, and the remainder has no known explanation. That table gives V, J and clone size, and the DNA gave D and trimming. For this sample the table gives approximately 140,000 clones, of which 75% to 90% were detected only once. Around 5% of the sample is in the top ten clones.

This TCR was recovered from a human donor who had recovered from COVID-19. This sample comprised peripheral blood, obtained after recovery from COVID-19.

Here the CDR3 is given as CASSIGGQINSPLHF. The bases are TGTGCCAGTAGTATAGGGGGGCAGATTAATTCACCCCTCCACTTT. The rearrangement combines TRBV19 with TRBJ1-6; 6 matching bases give a weak D call of TRBD1. CDR1 and CDR2, looked up from the germline V gene (reference sequence), are LNHDA and SQIVND. V gives up 1 base and J gives up 6 bases, and the segment between their germline ends measures 10 bases. The CDR3 numbers 15 residues from cysteine through phenylalanine. Only the CDR3 region is kept as DNA, spanning 45 bases read in frame from base 1.